The next 21 T cell receptor beta chains were all read from a single sample in a study of vaccination effects on CD4 cells after COVID-19. Their cognate antigens are unknown. Within the ViraFEST assay, antigen-specific CD4+ T cells underwent expansion with viral peptide pools prior to sequencing. Cells that had been cultured for ten to eleven days were the source of isolated CD4+ T cells. Each participant was given two doses of one vaccine (BNT162b2 or mRNA-1273). Produced via immunoSEQ multiplex PCR; TCRdb's table is partial and in-frame only. The sample has 25,000 to 30,000 clones, roughly 71% seen once. This specimen consisted of CD4+ T cells from PBMCs cultured with HCoV-OC43 spike peptides, obtained after COVID-19 vaccination. As for subset: HCoV-OC43 spike overlapping peptide pool stimulation. The receptor source for this set is a human donor who received a COVID-19 vaccine.

V gene TRBV10-3 combines with J gene TRBJ1-1; D ambiguous. This CDR3 region has 11 residues. The germline V gene encodes CDR1 ENHRY and CDR2 SYGVKD. V lost 10 bases to trimming and J lost 1 base, with 7 bases between them. CDR3 nucleotides: TGTGCCACCAGAGGGAACACTGAAGCTTTCTTT. Amino acid sequence: CATRGNTEAFF.

V usage is TRBV3-1 (or the pseudogene TRBV3-2) and J usage is TRBJ2-5, with TRBD1 matching over 9 bases. The CDR3 totals 14 residues. Germline-derived CDR1 and CDR2 are LGHDT and YNNKEL (reference sequence). J was trimmed by 5 bases and V by 6 bases; bases with no gene match: 7. CDR3 in DNA: TGTGCCAGCAGGGGGGACAGGGCTCGGGAGACCCAGTACTTC. Translating gives CASRGDRARETQYF.

This clone was recorded a few times. The genes are TRBV3-1 (or the pseudogene TRBV3-2) and TRBJ1-6; unclear D gene. CDR1 LGHDT and CDR2 YNNKEL come from the germline V gene (reference sequence). V was trimmed by 1 base and J by 9 bases, leaving 13 bases between them. The CDR3 has 15 residues. CDR3 in amino acids: CASSQGLGLGSPLHF. DNA of the CDR3: TGTGCCAGCAGCCAAGGTTTAGGGCTCGGTTCACCCCTCCACTTT.

The chain combines TRBV28 with TRBJ1-5; D is possibly TRBD1 (5 bases). There are 15 residues in the CDR3. Trimming left V 4 bases short and J 5 bases short, with 15 bases between. From germline, CDR1 is MDHEN and CDR2 SYDVKM. The CDR3 is CASSSLAGPDQPQHF. As DNA, the CDR3 is TGTGCCAGCAGTTCCCTAGCAGGGCCAGATCAGCCCCAGCATTTT.

V is TRBV27 and J is TRBJ1-1; D is perhaps TRBD1 (5 bases). This CDR3 spans 22 amino acids. Deletions cut 3 bases from V and 4 bases from J, with 36 bases between. Germline V gene sequence: CDR1 MNHEY, CDR2 SMNVEV (reference sequence). Here the CDR3 DNA reads TGTGCCAGCAGTTTTGGCCCGCAAGGGGCCCTAGTTCATGGGACTGATGGCACTGAAGCTTTCTTT. It translates to CASSFGPQGALVHGTDGTEAFF.

V gene TRBV21-1 combines with J gene TRBJ2-4; TRBD2 was called by the table and not checked on the DNA. TRBV21-1 is noted as a pseudogene. The CDR3 is 16 amino acids. CDR3 amino acids: CASSKEDSYAKNIQYF. The CDR3 bases are TGTGCCAGCAGCAAAGAGGATAGCTACGCCAAAAACATTCAGTACTTC.

This clone has only one observation. This sequence joins TRBV24-1 and TRBJ2-2; D call uncertain. Trimming pared 1 base from V and 6 bases from J, leaving 8 bases between. The CDR3 contains 14 residues. Germline values: CDR1 KGHDR, CDR2 SFDVKD. The CDR3, as DNA: TGTGCCACCAGTGATTTTCCGTTCCCCGGGGAGCTGTTTTTT. Translation gives CATSDFPFPGELFF.

This chain links TRBV7-8 with TRBJ2-1; 8 bases align to TRBD2. The trim removed 2 bases at V and 9 bases at J, leaving 6 bases unmatched. Germline CDR1 is SGHVS and CDR2 is FQNEAQ. This CDR3 is 14 amino acids long. CDR3 amino acids: CASSLPGGPREQFF. The CDR3 nucleotides are TGTGCCAGCAGCTTACCGGGGGGGCCGCGTGAGCAGTTCTTC.

V is TRBV2 and J is TRBJ2-7, with D maybe TRBD1 (5 bases). This CDR3 spans 13 amino acids. The V and J ends lost 7 bases and 5 bases respectively, with 15 bases between them. Per germline, CDR1 SNHLY and CDR2 FYNNEI. The CDR3 reads CASIAGNFDEQYF. In nucleotides, the CDR3 is TGTGCCAGCATCGCAGGGAACTTTGACGAGCAGTACTTC.

The CDR3 DNA is TGTGCCAGCAGCTTCCTAGCGGGGGGGAACACAGATACGCAGTATTTT. It encodes CASSFLAGGNTDTQYF. The J gene is TRBJ2-3, the V gene TRBV7-8, with 12 positions matching TRBD2. V shed 3 bases, J shed 2 bases, and the junction held 3 bases outside the gene matches. The CDR3 extends over 16 amino acids. The V gene's germline CDR1 is SGHVS and CDR2 FQNEAQ.

This chain connects TRBV27 to TRBJ2-1; TRBD2 matches 13 bases. Germline-derived CDR1 and CDR2 are MNHEY and SMNVEV (reference sequence). V gave up 5 bases and J gave up 10 bases; unmatched junction bases: 20. This CDR3 spans 19 amino acids. CDR3 sequence reads: CASSIRHFFGLAGVWEQFF. Written as DNA, the CDR3 is TGTGCCAGCAGTATAAGGCACTTTTTTGGACTAGCGGGAGTATGGGAGCAGTTCTTC.

This rearrangement joins TRBV18 to TRBJ1-3; TRBD1 matches 9 bases. The CDR3 is 16 residues long. With V trimmed by 3 bases and J by 3 bases, 6 bases remained unmatched. Germline values: CDR1 KGHSH, CDR2 LQKENI. The CDR3 DNA follows: TGTGCCAGCTCACCTGTACAGGGGGCAAATGGAAACACCATATATTTT. It is translated as CASSPVQGANGNTIYF. The whole variable domain, filled in from reference TRBV18 and TRBJ1-3, reads NAGVMQNPRHLVRRRGQEARLRCSPMKGHSHVYWYRQLPEEGLKFMVYLQKENIIDESGMPKERFSAEFPKEGPSILRIQQVVRGDSAAYFCASSPVQGANGNTIYFGEGSWLTVV.

The rearrangement joins TRBV5-1 to TRBJ2-1; 9 bases agree with TRBD1. The CDR3 is made up of 16 amino acids. Losses at the gene ends were 2 bases for V and 6 bases for J; bases not matched to a gene: 9. The germline V gene encodes CDR1 SGHRS and CDR2 YFSETQ. This CDR3 is CASSLRPGQGTNEQFF. The DNA of the CDR3 is TGCGCCAGCAGCTTAAGACCGGGACAGGGTACCAATGAGCAGTTCTTC.

This clone was seen only a few times. The V call is TRBV28, the J call TRBJ2-2, with no clear D. The V and J ends lost 4 bases and 5 bases respectively, with 5 bases between them. Per the germline V gene, CDR1 is MDHEN and CDR2 is SYDVKM. The CDR3 loop spans 12 amino acids. The CDR3 loop reads CASSSSTGELFF. For the CDR3, the DNA is TGTGCCAGCAGTTCCTCGACCGGGGAGCTGTTTTTT.

The chain couples TRBV5-1 to TRBJ2-5; D is possibly TRBD1 (6 bases). Trimming pared 0 bases from V and 5 bases from J, leaving 14 bases between. Per the germline V gene, CDR1 is SGHRS and CDR2 is YFSETQ. The CDR3 contains 15 residues. Written as DNA, the CDR3 is TGCGCCAGCAGCTTGGATACAGGGCCCTCGGAGACCCAGTACTTC. Amino acid sequence: CASSLDTGPSETQYF.

In this sample, this clone turned up a few times. The gene calls are TRBV3-1 (or the pseudogene TRBV3-2) and TRBJ1-6; D unresolved. In germline, CDR1 is LGHDT, CDR2 YNNKEL (reference sequence). V lost 0 bases and J 8 bases, leaving 5 bases between the germline ends. The CDR3 has 13 amino acids. The CDR3 region has the DNA TGTGCCAGCAGCCAAGATCGGGATTCACCCCTCCACTTT. This gives the protein CASSQDRDSPLHF.

The chain combines TRBV3-1 (or the pseudogene TRBV3-2) with TRBJ2-2; D unclear. The V end lost 0 bases, the J end lost 7 bases, and 6 bases lay between the germline ends. The CDR3 spans 13 residues. CDR1 and CDR2 from the germline V gene are LGHDT and YNNKEL (reference sequence). The CDR3 loop is CASSQDRVGELFF. The CDR3 DNA is TGTGCCAGCAGCCAAGATAGAGTCGGGGAGCTGTTTTTT.

The DNA for the CDR3 is TGTGCCAGCAGTTACCTAGGGACAGACACTGAAGCTTTCTTT. Translating it yields CASSYLGTDTEAFF. This chain uses TRBV6-5 with TRBJ1-1; 7 bases fit TRBD1. The germline gives CDR1 MNHEY, CDR2 SVGAGI. Losses at the gene ends were 2 bases for V and 3 bases for J; bases not matched to a gene: 3. This CDR3 region has 14 residues.

This clone has only one observation. This chain uses TRBV9 with TRBJ2-2, with TRBD2 as a possible D gene (6 bases). Trimming took off 0 bases at V and 6 bases at J, with 6 bases between the two ends. Looked up from germline, CDR1 is SGDLS and CDR2 is YYNGEE. CDR3 length: 13 amino acids. CDR3 loop: CASSVASAGELFF. The CDR3 nucleotides are TGTGCCAGCAGCGTAGCTAGCGCCGGGGAGCTGTTTTTT.

This clone was observed a handful of times. This sequence joins TRBV5-8 and TRBJ1-1; D is unresolved. Per germline, CDR1 SGHTS and CDR2 YDEGEE. The germline V and J ends were trimmed by 7 bases and 1 base, with 11 bases remaining between them. The CDR3 has 13 residues. CDR3 residues: CASPRIWNTEAFF. Here the CDR3 DNA reads TGTGCCAGCCCAAGGATATGGAACACTGAAGCTTTCTTT. Supplemented by reference TRBV5-8 and TRBJ1-1, the full variable domain reads EAGVTQSPTHLIKTRGQQATLRCSPISGHTSVYWYQQALGLGLQFLLWYDEGEERNRGNFPPRFSGRQFPNYSSELNVNALELEDSALYLCASPRIWNTEAFFGQGTRLTVV.

The genes are TRBV18 and TRBJ1-3; D ambiguous. The V gene's germline CDR1 is KGHSH and CDR2 LQKENI. Trimming cost V 6 bases and J 4 bases, with 10 bases left between them. The CDR3 is made up of 13 amino acids. The DNA of the CDR3 is TGTGCCAGCTCCCTACCGGGGGGAAACACCATATATTTT. It yields the protein CASSLPGGNTIYF. Drawing the rest from reference TRBV18 and TRBJ1-3, the complete variable domain is NAGVMQNPRHLVRRRGQEARLRCSPMKGHSHVYWYRQLPEEGLKFMVYLQKENIIDESGMPKERFSAEFPKEGPSILRIQQVVRGDSAAYFCASSLPGGNTIYFGEGSWLTVV.